This passage covers 3 T cell receptor beta chains from one sample sequenced in a study of blood T cell repertoires in COVID-19. Here immunoSEQ multiplex PCR was the method, and the copy in TCRdb shows in-frame clones only, minus some. Among 200,000 to 250,000 clones, about 78% were seen once, and the ten largest hold more than 7%. What was sequenced was peripheral blood. These receptors were obtained from a woman in her seventies with acute or convalescent COVID-19.

This chain uses TRBV24-1 with TRBJ2-2; the match to TRBD1 covers 9 bases. CDR1 is KGHDR and CDR2 is SFDVKD in the germline V gene. This CDR3 is 17 amino acids long. Germline trimming cut 7 bases from V and 9 bases from J; bases unmatched to any gene: 17. The CDR3 DNA reads TGTGCCACCAGCGATACTCAACCGGGACAGGGTTTCCGGGAGCTGTTTTTT. Amino acid sequence: CATSDTQPGQGFRELFF.

The chain's CDR3 is CASSLEVRETQYF. The CDR3 DNA follows: TGTGCCAGCAGTTTGGAGGTACGGGAGACCCAGTACTTC. The chain combines TRBV6-6 with TRBJ2-5; possible D gene TRBD2, 5 bases. From germline, CDR1 is MNHNY and CDR2 SVGAGI (reference sequence). V dropped 4 bases and J dropped 5 bases, with 11 bases sitting between them. This CDR3 has 13 residues.

The chain has TRBV3-1 (or the pseudogene TRBV3-2) and TRBJ2-2, with D maybe TRBD2 (6 bases). The CDR3 loop spans 16 amino acids. The V gene lost 4 bases and the J gene lost 3 bases, with 15 bases spanning the gap. The germline gives CDR1 LGHDT, CDR2 YNNKEL (reference sequence). DNA for the CDR3: TGTGCCAGCAGCCCCGTGGTACTAGCTGACACCGGGGAGCTGTTTTTT. It encodes CASSPVVLADTGELFF.